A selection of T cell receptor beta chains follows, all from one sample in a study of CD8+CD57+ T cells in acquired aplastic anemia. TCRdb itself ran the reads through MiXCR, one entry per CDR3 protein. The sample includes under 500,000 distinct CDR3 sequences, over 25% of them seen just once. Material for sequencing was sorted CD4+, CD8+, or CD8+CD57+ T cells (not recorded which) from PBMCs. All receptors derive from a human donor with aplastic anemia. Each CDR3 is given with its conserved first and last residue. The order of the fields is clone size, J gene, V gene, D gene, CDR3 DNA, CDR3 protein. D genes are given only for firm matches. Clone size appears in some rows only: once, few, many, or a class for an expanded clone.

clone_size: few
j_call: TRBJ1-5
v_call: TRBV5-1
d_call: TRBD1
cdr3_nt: TGCGCCAGCAGCTTGGGGGGCCGGACAGGGCTCGGCAATCAGCCCCAGCATTTT
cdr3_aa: CASSLGGRTGLGNQPQHF

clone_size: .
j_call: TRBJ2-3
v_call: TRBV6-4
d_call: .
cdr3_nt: TGTGCCAGCAGTGACACAGCTAGCGCCCGCACAGATACGCAGTATTTT
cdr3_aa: CASSDTASARTDTQYF

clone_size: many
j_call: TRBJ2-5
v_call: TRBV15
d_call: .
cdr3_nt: TGTGCCACCACCGATATCGACAAGCTACAAGAGACCCAGTACTTC
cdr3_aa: CATTDIDKLQETQYF

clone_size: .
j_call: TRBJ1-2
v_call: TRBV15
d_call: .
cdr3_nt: TGTGCCACCAGCCCCAGTGTGGCTGAATATGGCTACACCTTC
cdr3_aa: CATSPSVAEYGYTF

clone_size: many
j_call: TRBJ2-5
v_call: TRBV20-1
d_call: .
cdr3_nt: TGCAGTGCTTCTAGGGAAGAGACCCAGTACTTC
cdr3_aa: CSASREETQYF

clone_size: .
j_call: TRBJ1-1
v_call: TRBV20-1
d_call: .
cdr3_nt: TGCAGTGCTAGAGTGGGAGGGGCTGTAGTCTCTGAAGCTTTCTTT
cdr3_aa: CSARVGGAVVSEAFF

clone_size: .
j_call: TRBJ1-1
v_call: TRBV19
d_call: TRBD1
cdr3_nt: TGTGCCAGTAGTATTACAGGGGCGCGCACTGAAGCTTTCTTT
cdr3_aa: CASSITGARTEAFF

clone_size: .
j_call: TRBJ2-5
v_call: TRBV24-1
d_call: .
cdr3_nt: TGTGCCACCAGTGACAGAAAAGAGACCCAGTACTTC
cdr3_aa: CATSDRKETQYF

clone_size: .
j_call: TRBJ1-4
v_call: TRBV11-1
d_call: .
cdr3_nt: TGTGCCAGCAGCTTAACTCTTCCGACAACTAATGAAAAACTGTTTTTT
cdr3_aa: CASSLTLPTTNEKLFF

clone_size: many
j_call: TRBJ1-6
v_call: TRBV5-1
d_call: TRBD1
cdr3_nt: TGCGCCAGCAGCTCCCTGGGGACAGCGAGAAATTCACCCCTCCACTTT
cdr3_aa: CASSSLGTARNSPLHF

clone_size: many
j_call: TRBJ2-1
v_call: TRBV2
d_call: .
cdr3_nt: TGTGCCAGCAGTGATCCCGGGAGACTCGAGCAGTTCTTC
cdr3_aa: CASSDPGRLEQFF

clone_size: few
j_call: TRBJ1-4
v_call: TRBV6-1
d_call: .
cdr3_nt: TGTGCCAGCACCCGAAGCGGGGGGGGCAGTGAAAAACTGTTTTTT
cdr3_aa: CASTRSGGGSEKLFF

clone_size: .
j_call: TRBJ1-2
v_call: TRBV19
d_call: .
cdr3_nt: .
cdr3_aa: CAGTVAWGTAVGHTF

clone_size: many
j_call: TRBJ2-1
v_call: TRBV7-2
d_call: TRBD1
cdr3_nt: TGTGCCAGCAGCTCTAGACAGGGCGATGAGCAGTTCTTC
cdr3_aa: CASSSRQGDEQFF

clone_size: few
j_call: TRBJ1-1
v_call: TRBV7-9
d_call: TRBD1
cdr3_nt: TGTGCCAGCAGCTTATCAGGACAGGGGGTCACTGAAGCTTTCTTT
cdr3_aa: CASSLSGQGVTEAFF

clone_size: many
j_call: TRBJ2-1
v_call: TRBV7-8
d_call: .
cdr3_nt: TGTGCCACCAAGGGACTTAACCTTAGAGAGCAGTTCTTC
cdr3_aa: CATKGLNLREQFF

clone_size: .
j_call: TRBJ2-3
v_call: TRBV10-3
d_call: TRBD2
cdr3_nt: TGTGCCATCAGATCTAGCGGGACTACAGATACGCAGTATTTT
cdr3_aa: CAIRSSGTTDTQYF

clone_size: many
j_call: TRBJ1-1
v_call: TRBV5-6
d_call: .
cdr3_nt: TGTGCCAGCAGCTTAGAAGGTGTGAACACTGAAGCTTTCTTT
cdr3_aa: CASSLEGVNTEAFF

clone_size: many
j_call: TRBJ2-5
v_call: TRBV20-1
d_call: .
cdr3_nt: TGCAGTGCTAGCCGGGAAGGATTGGAGACCCAGTACTTC
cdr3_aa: CSASREGLETQYF

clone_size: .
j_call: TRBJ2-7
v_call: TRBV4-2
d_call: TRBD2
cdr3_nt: TGTGCCAGCAGCCAAGGGACTAGTCTCGAGCAGTACTTC
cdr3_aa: CASSQGTSLEQYF

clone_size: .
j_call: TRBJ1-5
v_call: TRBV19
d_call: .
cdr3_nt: TGTGCCAGTAGTGGACATAGCAATCAGCCCCAGCATTTT
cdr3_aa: CASSGHSNQPQHF

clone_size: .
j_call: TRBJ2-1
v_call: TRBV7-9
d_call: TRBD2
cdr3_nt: TGTGCCAGCAGCATCGGACTAGACTTGATTGAGCAGTTCTTC
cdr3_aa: CASSIGLDLIEQFF

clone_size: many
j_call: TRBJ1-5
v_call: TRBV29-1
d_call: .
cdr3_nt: TGCAGCGTTGCCTATCTGTTGGGGCAGCCCCAGCATTTT
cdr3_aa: CSVAYLLGQPQHF

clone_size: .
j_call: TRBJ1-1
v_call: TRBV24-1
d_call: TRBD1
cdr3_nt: TGTGCCACCGGGGGTGGGGGACAGGGAGCCACTGAAGCTTTCTTT
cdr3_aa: CATGGGGQGATEAFF

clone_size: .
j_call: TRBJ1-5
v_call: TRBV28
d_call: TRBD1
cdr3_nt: TGTGCCAGCAGTACCCGGACAGGGGGCTCGTGGAATCAGCCCCAGCATTTT
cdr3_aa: CASSTRTGGSWNQPQHF

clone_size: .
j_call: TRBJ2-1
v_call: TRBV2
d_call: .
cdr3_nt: TGTGCCAGCAGTGAGGAGCAGTTCTTC
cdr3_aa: CASSEEQFF

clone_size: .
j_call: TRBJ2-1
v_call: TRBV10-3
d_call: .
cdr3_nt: TGTGCCATCAGTGAAAAGGGGCAGGGTGGGGGGAATGGGCAGTTCTTC
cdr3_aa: CAISEKGQGGGNGQFF

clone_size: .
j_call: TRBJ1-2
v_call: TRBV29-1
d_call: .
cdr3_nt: TGCAGCGTTTTTGGAGGGACTGTCTATGGCTACACCTTC
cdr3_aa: CSVFGGTVYGYTF

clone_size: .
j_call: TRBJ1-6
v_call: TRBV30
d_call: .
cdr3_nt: TGTGCCTGGAGTGTACACGGAAAATATAATTCACCCCTCCACTTT
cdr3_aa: CAWSVHGKYNSPLHF

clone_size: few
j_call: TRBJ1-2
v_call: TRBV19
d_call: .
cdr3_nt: TGTGCCAGTAGTATCGGTGGAGGGTTCTATGGCTACACCTTC
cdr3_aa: CASSIGGGFYGYTF

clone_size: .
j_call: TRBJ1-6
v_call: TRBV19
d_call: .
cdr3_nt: TGTGCCAGTACCAAAGTGGGACATGGCAATTCACCCCTCCACTTT
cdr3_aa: CASTKVGHGNSPLHF

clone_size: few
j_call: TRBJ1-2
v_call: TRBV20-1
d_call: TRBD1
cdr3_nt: TGCAGTATAAAAACCAGGGGGTTTGGAGCTAACTATGGCTACACCTTC
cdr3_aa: CSIKTRGFGANYGYTF

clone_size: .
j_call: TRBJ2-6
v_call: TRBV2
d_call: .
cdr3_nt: TGTGCCAGCAGTGGGGTGTCTGGGGCCAACGTCCTGACTTTC
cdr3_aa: CASSGVSGANVLTF

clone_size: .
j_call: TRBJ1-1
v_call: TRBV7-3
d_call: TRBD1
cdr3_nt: TGTGCCAGCACCCCCACCGGACAGGAGAAGGACACTGAAGCTTTCTTT
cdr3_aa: CASTPTGQEKDTEAFF

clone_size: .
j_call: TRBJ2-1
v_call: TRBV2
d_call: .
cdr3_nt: TGTGCCAGCAGCCTTCGCCCGAGCTCCTACAATGAGCAGTTCTTC
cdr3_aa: CASSLRPSSYNEQFF

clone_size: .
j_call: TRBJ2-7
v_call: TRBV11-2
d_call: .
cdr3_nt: TGTGCCAGCAGCTTAGCCGGACAGATGTACGAGCAGTACTTC
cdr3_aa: CASSLAGQMYEQYF

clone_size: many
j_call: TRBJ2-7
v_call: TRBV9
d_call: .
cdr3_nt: TGTGCCAGCAGCGTAGTGGAGCGGCTAATCTACGAGCAGTACTTC
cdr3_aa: CASSVVERLIYEQYF

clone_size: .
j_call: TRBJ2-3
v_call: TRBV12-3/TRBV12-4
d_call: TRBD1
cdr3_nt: TGTGCCAGCAGAGACGGGACAGGGCCGATGTATTTT
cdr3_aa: CASRDGTGPMYF

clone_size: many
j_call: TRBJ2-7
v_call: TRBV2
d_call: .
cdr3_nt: TGTGCCAGCAGATCCCTATACGAGCAGTACTTC
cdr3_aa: CASRSLYEQYF

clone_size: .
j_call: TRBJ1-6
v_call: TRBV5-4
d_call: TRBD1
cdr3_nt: TGTGCCAGCAGCTGGGACAGCTCCTATAATTCACCCCTCCACTTT
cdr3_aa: CASSWDSSYNSPLHF

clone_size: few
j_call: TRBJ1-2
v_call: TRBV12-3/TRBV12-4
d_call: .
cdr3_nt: TGTGCCAGCACCACGGGAGGTATTCCTGGCTACACCTTC
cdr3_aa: CASTTGGIPGYTF

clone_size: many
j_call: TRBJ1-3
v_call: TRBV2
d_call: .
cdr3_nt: TGTGCCAGCAGTGAACTGGAACTTAGCTCTGGAAACACCATATATTTT
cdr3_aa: CASSELELSSGNTIYF

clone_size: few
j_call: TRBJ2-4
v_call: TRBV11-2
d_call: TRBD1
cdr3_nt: TGTGCCAGCAGCTTTCGGACAGGGGACATTCAGTACTTC
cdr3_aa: CASSFRTGDIQYF

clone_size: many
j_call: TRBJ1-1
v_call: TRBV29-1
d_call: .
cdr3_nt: TGCAGCGTTGATGGGCAGGGTGCGGATACTGAAGCTTTCTTT
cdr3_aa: CSVDGQGADTEAFF

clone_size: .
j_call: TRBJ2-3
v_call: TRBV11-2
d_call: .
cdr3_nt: TGTGCCAGCAGCCCGATACTCAGGAGGGGGGGCACAGATACGCAGTATTTT
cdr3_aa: CASSPILRRGGTDTQYF

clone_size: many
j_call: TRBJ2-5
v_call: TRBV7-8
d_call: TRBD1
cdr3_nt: TGTGCCAGCAGCTGGGACAGGGAAGAGACCCAGTACTTC
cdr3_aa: CASSWDREETQYF

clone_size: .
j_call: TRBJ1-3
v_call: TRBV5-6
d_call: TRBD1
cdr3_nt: TGTGCCAGCAGCTTCCCAGGGGGGGGCAGTGGAAACACCATATATTTT
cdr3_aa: CASSFPGGGSGNTIYF

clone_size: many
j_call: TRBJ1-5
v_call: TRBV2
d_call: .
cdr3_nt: TGTGCCAGCAGTAAAAGGCCCAGGGATCAGCCCCAGCATTTT
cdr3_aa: CASSKRPRDQPQHF

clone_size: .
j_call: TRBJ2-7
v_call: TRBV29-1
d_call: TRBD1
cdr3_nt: TGCAGCGTTGAATCGACAGGGGGTTCCTACGAGCAGTACTTC
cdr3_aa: CSVESTGGSYEQYF

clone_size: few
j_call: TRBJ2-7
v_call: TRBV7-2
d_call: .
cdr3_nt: TGTGCCTGGAGCCGGATCGGGGAGCAGTACTTC
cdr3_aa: CAWSRIGEQYF

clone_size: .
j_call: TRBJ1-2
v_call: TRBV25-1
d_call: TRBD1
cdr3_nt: TGTGCCAGCAGTGAACCCGGGACAGGCTATGGCTACACCTTC
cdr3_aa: CASSEPGTGYGYTF

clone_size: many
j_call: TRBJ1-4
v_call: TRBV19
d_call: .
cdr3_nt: TGTGCCAGTAGTACTGGGGGCAATGATGAAAAACTGTTTTTT
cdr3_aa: CASSTGGNDEKLFF

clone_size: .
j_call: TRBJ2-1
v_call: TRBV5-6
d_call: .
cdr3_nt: TGTGCCAGCAGCCCCCGCAGGACCTACAATGAGCAGTTCTTC
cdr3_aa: CASSPRRTYNEQFF

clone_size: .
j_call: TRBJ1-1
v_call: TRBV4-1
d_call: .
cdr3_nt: TGCGCCAGCAGCCCACTGGTAGGGGCGAACACTGAAGCTTTCTTT
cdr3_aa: CASSPLVGANTEAFF

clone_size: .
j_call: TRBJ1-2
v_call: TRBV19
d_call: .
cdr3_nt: TGTGCCAGTAGGGCCATACAGGCTGGATATGGCTACACCTTC
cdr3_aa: CASRAIQAGYGYTF

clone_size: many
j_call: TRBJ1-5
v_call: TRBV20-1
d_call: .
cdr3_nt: TGCAGTGCCCTGGCAGGGGTTGGCAATCAGCCCCAGCATTTT
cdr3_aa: CSALAGVGNQPQHF

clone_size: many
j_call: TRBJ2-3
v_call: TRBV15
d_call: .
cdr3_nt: TGTGCCACCAGCGGACCCAGTTCCGGAGATACGCAGTATTTT
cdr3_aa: CATSGPSSGDTQYF

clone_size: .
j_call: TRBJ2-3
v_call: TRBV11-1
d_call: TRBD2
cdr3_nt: TGTGCCAGCAGCTTAGGACTAGCGAACACAGATACGCAGTATTTT
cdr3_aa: CASSLGLANTDTQYF

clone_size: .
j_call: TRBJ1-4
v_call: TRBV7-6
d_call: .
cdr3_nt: TGTGCCAGCAGCTTAGCGAAGCGTAATGAAAAACTGTTTTTT
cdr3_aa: CASSLAKRNEKLFF

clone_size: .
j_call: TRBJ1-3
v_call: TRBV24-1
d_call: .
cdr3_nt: TGTGCCACCAGTGACCAGACAGCCTTGGTAGGAAACACCATATATTTT
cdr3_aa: CATSDQTALVGNTIYF